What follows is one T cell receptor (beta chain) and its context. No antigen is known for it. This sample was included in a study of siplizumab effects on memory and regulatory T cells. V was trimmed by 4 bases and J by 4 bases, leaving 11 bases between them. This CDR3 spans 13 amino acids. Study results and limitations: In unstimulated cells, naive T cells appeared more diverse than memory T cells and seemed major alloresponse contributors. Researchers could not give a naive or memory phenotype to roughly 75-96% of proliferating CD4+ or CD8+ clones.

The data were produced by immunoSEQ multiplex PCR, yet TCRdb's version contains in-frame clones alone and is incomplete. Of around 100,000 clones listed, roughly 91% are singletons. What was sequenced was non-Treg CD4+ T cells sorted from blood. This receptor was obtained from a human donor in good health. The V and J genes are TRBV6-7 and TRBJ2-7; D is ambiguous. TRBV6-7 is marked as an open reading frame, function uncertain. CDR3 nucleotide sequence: TGTGCCAGCAGTTCCGGTTGCGAATACGAGCAGTACTTC. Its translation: CASSSGCEYEQYF.